This TCR beta chain was sequenced in a study of shared clonotypes between healthy human individuals. As for the study in general: Three CD4 naive, three CD4 memory, two CD8 naive and one CD8 memory plate were used per donor. Study results and caveats: Sampling covered nothing but blood. Tissue TCR repertoires likely differ from those found in blood. Though the depth was large, rarefaction showed that sorted-subset sequencing was incomplete. Non-shared clonotypes showed lower generation probabilities than clonotypes common to all four donors.

Worth noting for this clone: Its antigen remains unknown.

In germline, CDR1 is KGHSH, CDR2 LQKENI. V was trimmed by 3 bases and J by 3 bases, leaving 12 bases between them. CDR3 length equals 14 residues. This table comes from immunoSEQ multiplex PCR, and its TCRdb copy is limited to in-frame clones, with some not included. The sample holds about 1.1 million clones, 78% seen once. The TCR sequence derives from a young man in good health. Some clones in this sample may be carry-over from other donors' samples. The gene calls are TRBV18 and TRBJ2-7; D is unclear. Input material: memory CD4+ T cells from PBMCs. Subset here: CD45RA-negative fraction. The CDR3 DNA reads as TGTGCCAGCTCACCGTCTCAGATCAGCTACGAGCAGTACTTC. Translation gives CASSPSQISYEQYF. The complete variable domain, with remaining parts taken from reference TRBV18 and TRBJ2-7, reads NAGVMQNPRHLVRRRGQEARLRCSPMKGHSHVYWYRQLPEEGLKFMVYLQKENIIDESGMPKERFSAEFPKEGPSILRIQQVVRGDSAAYFCASSPSQISYEQYFGPGTRLTVT.